The 11 T cell receptor beta chains listed next were all sequenced from one sample in a study of T cells after yellow fever vaccination. MiXCR, run by TCRdb on the 5' RACE reads, gives a single entry per CDR3 protein. The sample lists under 550,000 distinct CDR3 sequences, just over 20% occurring once. Here the sequenced sample was PBMCs, taken more than 20 days after the first yellow fever vaccination. The receptor set was obtained from a young man who received the YFV17D yellow fever vaccine.

The V and J genes are TRBV5-1 and TRBJ2-5; a possible D gene is TRBD1 (5 bases). V was pared by 3 bases and J by 5 bases, with 11 bases between. Germline V CDR1 and CDR2: SGHRS, YFSETQ. This CDR3 contains 13 residues. CDR3 nucleotide sequence: TGCGCCAGCAGCTCCAGGGTTTCGGAGACCCAGTACTTC. This gives the protein CASSSRVSETQYF.

In this sample, this clonotype turned up many times. J is TRBJ2-3 and V is TRBV15, with 10 bases lining up with TRBD2. This CDR3 is 15 amino acids long. J was trimmed by 1 base and V by 3 bases; bases with no gene match: 1. From germline, CDR1 is LNHNV and CDR2 YYDKDF (reference sequence). CDR3 in DNA: TGTGCCACCAGCAGCGGACTAGCGGGCACAGATACGCAGTATTTT. Its protein product is CATSSGLAGTDTQYF.

The V gene is TRBV20-1, the J gene TRBJ2-3; 13 bases align to TRBD2. CDR1 and CDR2 from the germline V gene are DFQATT and SNEGSKA (reference sequence). J was trimmed by 6 bases and V by 3 bases; bases with no gene match: 6. CDR3 length: 15 amino acids. The CDR3 reads CSARTSGGLGDTQYF. The DNA of the CDR3 is TGCAGTGCTAGGACTAGCGGGGGGTTGGGGGATACGCAGTATTTT.

This clonotype was counted many times. The chain combines TRBV29-1 with TRBJ2-1, with D possibly matching TRBD2 (6 bases). The length of the CDR3 is 14 residues. In germline, CDR1 is SQVTM, CDR2 ANQGSEA. Trimming stripped 1 base from V and 9 bases from J, with 16 bases between. For the CDR3, the DNA is TGCAGCGTTGAAGTCGGTAGTAGGAGGGGTGAGCAGTTCTTC. Translated, it gives CSVEVGSRRGEQFF.

The rearrangement joins TRBV5-6 to TRBJ1-5; D is perhaps TRBD1 (5 bases). CDR1 and CDR2 (germline): SGHDT, YYEEEE. With 2 bases removed from V and 7 bases from J, the gap between germline ends came to 19 bases. This CDR3 contains 16 residues. DNA for the CDR3: TGTGCCAGCAGCTTCAGGGTTGGAGGGTTCAGGCAGCCCCAGCATTTT. Amino acid sequence: CASSFRVGGFRQPQHF.

The chain links TRBV5-1 to TRBJ1-1, with D possibly TRBD1 on 5 matching bases. The germline V gene encodes CDR1 SGHRS and CDR2 YFSETQ. The CDR3 runs to 14 residues. The germline V and J ends were trimmed by 0 bases and 4 bases, with 10 bases remaining between them. The CDR3 is CASSLERGPTEAFF. CDR3 sequence (DNA): TGCGCCAGCAGCTTGGAAAGGGGTCCCACTGAAGCTTTCTTT.

This clonotype has more than one count but fewer than ten. V gene TRBV7-2 combines with J gene TRBJ1-1; D is unresolved. The CDR3 loop spans 16 amino acids. Trimming shortened V by 2 bases and J by 1 base, and 14 bases separated the two germline ends. Germline V gene sequence: CDR1 SGHTA, CDR2 FQGNSA. CDR3 coding DNA: TGTGCCAGCAGCTTACGACACATGTATGGGAACACTGAAGCTTTCTTT. Translating it yields CASSLRHMYGNTEAFF.

This clonotype was seen a single time. The rearrangement links TRBV20-1 to TRBJ2-1, with D possibly TRBD1 on 8 matching bases. The CDR3 has 16 amino acids. Germline V gives CDR1 DFQATT, CDR2 SNEGSKA (reference sequence). Deletions cut 1 base from V and 8 bases from J, with 21 bases between. CDR3 bases: TGCAGTGCTAGAGCCCACATTTGGACAGGGAGGGATGAGCAGTTCTTC. Its protein is CSARAHIWTGRDEQFF.

The V call is TRBV29-1, the J call TRBJ1-1; D possibly corresponds to TRBD1 (5 bases). This CDR3 contains 12 residues. V was shortened by 7 bases and J by 0 bases, with 9 bases between the two germline ends. Germline-derived CDR1 and CDR2 are SQVTM and ANQGSEA. The CDR3 nucleotides read TGCAGCGCCCGGGACGTGAACACTGAAGCTTTCTTT. Protein sequence: CSARDVNTEAFF.

This clonotype was observed a handful of times. J is TRBJ2-7 and V is TRBV6-2 or TRBV6-3, with D perhaps TRBD1 or TRBD2 (5 bases each). Germline CDR1 and CDR2: MNHEY and SVGEGT. V lost 0 bases to trimming and J lost 5 bases, with 8 bases between them. The CDR3 is made up of 13 amino acids. The CDR3 DNA sequence: TGTGCCAGCAGTTACTCGATGGGGGACGAGCAGTACGTC. Its protein is CASSYSMGDEQYV.

The CDR3 loop is CASSYDSVGSPLHF. The CDR3 bases are TGTGCCAGCAGCTACGACTCTGTTGGTTCACCCCTCCACTTT. The chain employs TRBV13 and TRBJ1-6; no firm D call. The V gene lost 4 bases and the J gene lost 9 bases, with 13 bases spanning the gap. The CDR3 totals 14 residues. Germline CDR1 and CDR2: PRHDT and FYEKMQ (reference sequence).